This section outlines one T cell receptor beta chain sequence together with its context. The data were produced by immunoSEQ multiplex PCR, yet TCRdb's version contains in-frame clones alone and is incomplete. The sample includes 71,000 or so clones, approximately 95% of them seen just once. This sample stems from a study of cytomegalovirus exposure and HLA in healthy donors. Trimming removed 2 bases at V and 7 bases at J, with 15 bases between. Germline values: CDR1 MDHEN, CDR2 SYDVKM. There are 15 residues in the CDR3. This clonotype was sampled from a woman younger than 30 in good health and CMV-seronegative. The chain links TRBV28 to TRBJ1-5; TRBD1 might be the D (5 bases). Source material: PBMCs. The CDR3, as DNA: TGTGCCAGCAGTTTAAGGTCAGGGCAAGGCCAGCCCCAGCATTTT. Translated, it gives CASSLRSGQGQPQHF. The full variable domain, in which reference TRBV28 and TRBJ1-5 provide the parts outside the CDR3, is DVKVTQSSRYLVKRTGEKVFLECVQDMDHENMFWYRQDPGLGLRLIYFSYDVKMKEKGDIPEGYSVSREKKERFSLILESASTNQTSMYLCASSLRSGQGQPQHFGDGTRLSIL.